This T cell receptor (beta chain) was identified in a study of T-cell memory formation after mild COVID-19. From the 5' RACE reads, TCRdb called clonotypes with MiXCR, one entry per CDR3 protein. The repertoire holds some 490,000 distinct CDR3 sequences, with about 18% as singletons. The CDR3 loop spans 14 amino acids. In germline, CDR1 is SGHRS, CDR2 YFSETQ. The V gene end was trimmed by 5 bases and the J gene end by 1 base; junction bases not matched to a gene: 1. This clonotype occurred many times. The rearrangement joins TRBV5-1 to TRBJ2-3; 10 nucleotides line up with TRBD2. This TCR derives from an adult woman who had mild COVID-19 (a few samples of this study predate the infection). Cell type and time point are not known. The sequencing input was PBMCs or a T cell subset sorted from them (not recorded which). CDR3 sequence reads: CASSLAGGTDTQYF. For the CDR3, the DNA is TGCGCCAGCAGTCTAGCGGGGGGCACAGATACGCAGTATTTT.